This T cell receptor (beta chain) came from a study of T cell responses to AZD1222 COVID-19 vaccine. Study-wide findings and caveats: Elevations in Spike-specific TCR breadth and depth followed administration of two AZD1222 doses.

CDR1 and CDR2 (germline): GTSNPN, SVGIG (reference sequence). V lost 5 bases and J lost 7; bases outside the gene matches: 9. CDR3 length: 13 amino acids. Only in-frame clones appear in the TCRdb table, and some are missing; sequencing was by immunoSEQ multiplex PCR. The sample carries roughly 170,000 clones, approximately 91% recorded once. Notes on this clone: The antigen is not known.

The chain uses TRBV30 and TRBJ2-5; 8 nucleotides align to TRBD2. The clonotype originates from an adult in good health. Specimen: peripheral blood, collected on day 0 of AZD1222 vaccination. In DNA, the CDR3 is TGTGCCTGGGATCGAGCGGGAGACGCGACCCAGTACTTC. This codes for CAWDRAGDATQYF.